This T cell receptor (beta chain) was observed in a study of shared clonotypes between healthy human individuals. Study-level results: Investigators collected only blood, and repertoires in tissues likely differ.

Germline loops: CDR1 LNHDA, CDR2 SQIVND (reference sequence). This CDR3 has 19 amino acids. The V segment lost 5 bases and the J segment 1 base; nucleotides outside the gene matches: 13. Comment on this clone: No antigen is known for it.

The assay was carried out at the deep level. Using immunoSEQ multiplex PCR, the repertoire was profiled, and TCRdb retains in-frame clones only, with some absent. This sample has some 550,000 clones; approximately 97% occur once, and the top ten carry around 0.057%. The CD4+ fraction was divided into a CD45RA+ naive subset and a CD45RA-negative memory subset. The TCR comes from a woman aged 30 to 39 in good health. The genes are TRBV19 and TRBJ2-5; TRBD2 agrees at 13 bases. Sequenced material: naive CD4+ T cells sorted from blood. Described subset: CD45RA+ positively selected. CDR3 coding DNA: TGTGCCAGTAGTGAGGCCGCGGGACTAGCGGGAAAAATCCAAGAGACCCAGTACTTC. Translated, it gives CASSEAAGLAGKIQETQYF.